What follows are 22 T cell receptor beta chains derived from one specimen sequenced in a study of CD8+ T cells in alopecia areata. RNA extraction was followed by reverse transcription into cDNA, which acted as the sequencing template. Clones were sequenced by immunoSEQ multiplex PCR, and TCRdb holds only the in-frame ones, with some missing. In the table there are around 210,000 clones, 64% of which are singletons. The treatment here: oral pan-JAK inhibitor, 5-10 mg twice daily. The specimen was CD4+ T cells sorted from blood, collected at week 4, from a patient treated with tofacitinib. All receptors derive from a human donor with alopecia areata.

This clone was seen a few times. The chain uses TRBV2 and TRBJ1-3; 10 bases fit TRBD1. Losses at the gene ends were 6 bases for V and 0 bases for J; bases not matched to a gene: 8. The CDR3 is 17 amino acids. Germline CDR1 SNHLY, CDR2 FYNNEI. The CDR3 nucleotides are TGTGCCAGCAGGGGAGACAGGGGGCTTCACTCTGGAAACACCATATATTTT. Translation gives CASRGDRGLHSGNTIYF.

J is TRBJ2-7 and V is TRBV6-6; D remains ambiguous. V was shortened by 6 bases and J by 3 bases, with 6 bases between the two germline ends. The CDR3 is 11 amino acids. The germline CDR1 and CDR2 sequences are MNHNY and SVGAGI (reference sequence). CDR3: CASSLVYEQYF. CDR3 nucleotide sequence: TGTGCCAGCAGCCTCGTCTACGAGCAGTACTTC.

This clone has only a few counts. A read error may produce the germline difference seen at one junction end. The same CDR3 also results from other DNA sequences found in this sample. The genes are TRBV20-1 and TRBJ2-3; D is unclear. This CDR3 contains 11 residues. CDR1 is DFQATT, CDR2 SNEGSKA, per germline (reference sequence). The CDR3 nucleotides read TGCAGTGCCAGAGGAACAGATACGCAGTATTTT. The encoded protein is CSARGTDTQYF.

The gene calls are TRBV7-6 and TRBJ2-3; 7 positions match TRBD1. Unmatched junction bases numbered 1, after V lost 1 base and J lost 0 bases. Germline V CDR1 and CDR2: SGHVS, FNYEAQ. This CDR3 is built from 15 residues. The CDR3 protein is CASSLGGQSTDTQYF. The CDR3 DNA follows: TGTGCCAGCAGCTTAGGGGGACAGAGCACAGATACGCAGTATTTT.

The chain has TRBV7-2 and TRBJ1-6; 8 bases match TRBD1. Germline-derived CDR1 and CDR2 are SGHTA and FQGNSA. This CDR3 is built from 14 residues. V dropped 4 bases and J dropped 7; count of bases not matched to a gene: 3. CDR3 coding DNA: TGTGCCAGCAGCTCACAGGGGGAGAATTCACCCCTCCACTTT. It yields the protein CASSSQGENSPLHF.

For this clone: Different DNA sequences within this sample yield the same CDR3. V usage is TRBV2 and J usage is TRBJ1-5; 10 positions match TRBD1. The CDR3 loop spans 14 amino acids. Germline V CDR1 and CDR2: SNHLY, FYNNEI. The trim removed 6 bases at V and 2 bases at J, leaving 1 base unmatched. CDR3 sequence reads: CASSGTGGNQPQHF. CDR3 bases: TGTGCCAGCAGCGGGACAGGGGGCAATCAGCCCCAGCATTTT.

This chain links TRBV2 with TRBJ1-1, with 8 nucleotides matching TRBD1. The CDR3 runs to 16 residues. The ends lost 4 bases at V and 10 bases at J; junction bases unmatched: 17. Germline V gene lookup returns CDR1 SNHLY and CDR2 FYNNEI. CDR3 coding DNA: TGTGCCAGCAGTGGAGGACAGGGAGTCCCTGGCCCGCCAGCTTTCTTT. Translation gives CASSGGQGVPGPPAFF.

The CDR3 DNA is TGTGCCAGCACAGGACGGGGTAACCATGAGCAGTTCTTC. Translating gives CASTGRGNHEQFF. The chain recombines TRBV7-8 with TRBJ2-1, with a weak D call TRBD2 (5 bases). Germline CDR1 and CDR2: SGHVS and FQNEAQ. Trimming took off 7 bases at V and 8 bases at J, with 15 bases between the two ends. The CDR3 sequence is 13 residues long.

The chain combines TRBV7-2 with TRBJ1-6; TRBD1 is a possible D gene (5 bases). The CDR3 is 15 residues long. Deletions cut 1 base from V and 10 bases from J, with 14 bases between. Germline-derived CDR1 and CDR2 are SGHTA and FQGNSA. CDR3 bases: TGTGCCAGCAGCTTAGGGGCAGGGTCCGGGTCACCCCTCCACTTT. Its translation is CASSLGAGSGSPLHF.

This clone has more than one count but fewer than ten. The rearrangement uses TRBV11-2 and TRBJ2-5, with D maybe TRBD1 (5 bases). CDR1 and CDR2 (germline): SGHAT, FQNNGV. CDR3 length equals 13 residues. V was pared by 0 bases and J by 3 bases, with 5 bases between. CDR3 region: CASSLDREETQYF. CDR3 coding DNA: TGTGCCAGCAGCTTAGACAGGGAAGAGACCCAGTACTTC.

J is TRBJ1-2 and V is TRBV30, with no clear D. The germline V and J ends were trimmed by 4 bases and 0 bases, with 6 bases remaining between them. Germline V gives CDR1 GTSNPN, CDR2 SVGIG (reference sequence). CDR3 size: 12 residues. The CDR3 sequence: CAWTTPNYGYTF. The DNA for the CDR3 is TGTGCCTGGACTACACCTAACTATGGCTACACCTTC. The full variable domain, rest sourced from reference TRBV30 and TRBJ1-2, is SQTIHQWPATLVQPVGSPLSLECTVEGTSNPNLYWYRQAAGRGLQLLFYSVGIGQISSEVPQNLSASRPQDRQFILSSKKLLLSDSGFYLCAWTTPNYGYTFGSGTRLTVV.

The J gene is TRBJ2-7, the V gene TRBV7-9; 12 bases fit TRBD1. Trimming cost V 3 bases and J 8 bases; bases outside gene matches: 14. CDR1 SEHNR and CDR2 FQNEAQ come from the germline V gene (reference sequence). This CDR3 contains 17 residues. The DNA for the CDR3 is TGTGCCAGCAGCTTTGACTTAACCGGGACAGGGGGCTTTAAGCAGTACTTC. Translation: CASSFDLTGTGGFKQYF.

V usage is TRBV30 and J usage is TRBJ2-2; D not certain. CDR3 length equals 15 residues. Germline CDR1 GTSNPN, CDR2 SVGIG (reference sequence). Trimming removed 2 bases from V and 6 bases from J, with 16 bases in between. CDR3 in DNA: TGTGCCTGGAGTCTTCCCGGGTATCGGTCCGGGGAGCTGTTTTTT. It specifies CAWSLPGYRSGELFF.

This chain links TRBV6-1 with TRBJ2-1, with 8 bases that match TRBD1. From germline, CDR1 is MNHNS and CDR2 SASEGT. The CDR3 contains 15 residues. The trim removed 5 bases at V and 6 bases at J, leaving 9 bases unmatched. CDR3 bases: TGTGCCAGCAGTTCACAGGGGGTAAGAGGCAATGAGCAGTTCTTC. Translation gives CASSSQGVRGNEQFF.

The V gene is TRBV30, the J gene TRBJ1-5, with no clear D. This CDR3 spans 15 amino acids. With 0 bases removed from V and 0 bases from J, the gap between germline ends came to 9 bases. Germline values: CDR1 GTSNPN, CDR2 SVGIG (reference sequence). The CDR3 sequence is CAWSVAGISNQPQHF. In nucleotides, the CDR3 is TGTGCCTGGAGTGTCGCAGGAATTAGCAATCAGCCCCAGCATTTT. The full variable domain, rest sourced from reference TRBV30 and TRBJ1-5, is SQTIHQWPATLVQPVGSPLSLECTVEGTSNPNLYWYRQAAGRGLQLLFYSVGIGQISSEVPQNLSASRPQDRQFILSSKKLLLSDSGFYLCAWSVAGISNQPQHFGDGTRLSIL.

The CDR3 here is CASSLGQGGGYEQYF. The CDR3 coding sequence is TGCGCCAGCAGCTTAGGACAGGGTGGAGGCTACGAGCAGTACTTC. The chain has TRBV5-1 and TRBJ2-7; 8 bases are a match to TRBD1. V shed 2 bases, J shed 3 bases, and the junction held 7 bases outside the gene matches. The CDR3 is 15 residues long. Germline CDR1 is SGHRS and CDR2 is YFSETQ.

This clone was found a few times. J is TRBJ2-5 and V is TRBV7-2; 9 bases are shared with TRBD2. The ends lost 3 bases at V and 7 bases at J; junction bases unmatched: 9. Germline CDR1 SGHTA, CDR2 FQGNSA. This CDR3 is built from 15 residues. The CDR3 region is CASSFMGGGARTQYF. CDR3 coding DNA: TGTGCCAGCAGCTTCATGGGCGGGGGGGCCCGGACCCAGTACTTC.

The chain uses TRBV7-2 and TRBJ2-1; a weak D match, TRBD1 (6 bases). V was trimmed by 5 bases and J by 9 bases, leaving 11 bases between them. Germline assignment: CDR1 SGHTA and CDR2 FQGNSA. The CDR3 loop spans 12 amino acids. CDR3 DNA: TGTGCCAGCAGCCTACAGGGTACTGAGCAGTTCTTC. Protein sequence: CASSLQGTEQFF.

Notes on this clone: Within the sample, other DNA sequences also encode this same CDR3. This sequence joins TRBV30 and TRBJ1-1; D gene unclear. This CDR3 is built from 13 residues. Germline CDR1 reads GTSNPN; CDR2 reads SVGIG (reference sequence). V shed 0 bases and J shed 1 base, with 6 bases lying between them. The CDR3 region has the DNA TGTGCCTGGAGTGTAAGGGAGAACACTGAAGCTTTCTTT. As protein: CAWSVRENTEAFF.

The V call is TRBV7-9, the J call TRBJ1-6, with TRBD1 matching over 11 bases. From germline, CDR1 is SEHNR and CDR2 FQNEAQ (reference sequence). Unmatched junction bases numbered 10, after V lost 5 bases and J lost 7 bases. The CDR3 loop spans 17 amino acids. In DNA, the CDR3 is TGTGCCAGCAGCCCCTGGGGGACAGGGGGTCAGAATTCACCCCTCCACTTT. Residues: CASSPWGTGGQNSPLHF.

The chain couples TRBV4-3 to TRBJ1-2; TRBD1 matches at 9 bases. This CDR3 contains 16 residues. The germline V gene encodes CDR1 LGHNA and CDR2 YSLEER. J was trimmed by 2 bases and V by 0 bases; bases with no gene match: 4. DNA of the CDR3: TGCGCCAGCAGCCAAGATCTCACAGGGGGCAACTATGGCTACACCTTC. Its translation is CASSQDLTGGNYGYTF.

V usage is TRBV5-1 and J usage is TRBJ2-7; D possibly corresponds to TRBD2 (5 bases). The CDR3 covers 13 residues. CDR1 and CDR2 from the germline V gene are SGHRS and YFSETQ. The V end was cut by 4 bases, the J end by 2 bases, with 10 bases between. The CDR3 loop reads CASSTGVPYEQYF. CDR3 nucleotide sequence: TGCGCCAGCAGCACCGGGGTACCCTACGAGCAGTACTTC.